This is a list of T cell receptor beta chains from one sample in a study of blood T cell repertoires in COVID-19. The repertoire was sequenced with immunoSEQ multiplex PCR; TCRdb's copy has only in-frame clones and lacks some. Of around 220,000 clones in the sample, 80% to 90% were seen once. Sequenced input: peripheral blood. Source of these receptors: a man aged 25-40 years with active or convalescent COVID-19. CDR3s leave out the opening cysteine and the closing phenylalanine or tryptophan. The size entry is marked missing in some rows and otherwise reads once, few, many or a size class.

size,V,J,CDR3
.,TRBV9,TRBJ2-2,ASTSFDTGELF
.,TRBV5-1,TRBJ1-6,ASSLANYSPLH
.,TRBV19,TRBJ1-1,ASSWLGAEAF
once,TRBV28,TRBJ1-2,ASTAGGAGYT
.,TRBV7-9,TRBJ1-1,ASSPPGHTTEAF
.,TRBV30,TRBJ1-5,AWSNNYSNQPQH
.,TRBV15,TRBJ1-1,ATSGPGGMNTEAF
.,TRBV6-5,TRBJ2-1,ASSYEASGRDEQF
.,TRBV29-1,TRBJ2-7,SGGQGDGEQY
.,TRBV27,TRBJ1-5,ASSQATGERYQPQH
few,TRBV25-1,TRBJ2-1,ASSQWDSSYNEQF
.,TRBV6-6,TRBJ1-2,ASSYGRRNGYT
.,TRBV28,TRBJ1-1,ASSLDRGNTEAF
.,TRBV7-9,TRBJ2-3,ASSWDRDPDTQY
.,TRBV24-1,TRBJ1-6,ATSGLARQGHYNSPLH
.,TRBV3-1/TRBV3-2,TRBJ2-2,ASSRGTERHTGELF
.,TRBV28,TRBJ1-2,ASSWNKYRDSYGYT
once,TRBV5-1,TRBJ2-7,ASAGASYEQY
few,TRBV18,TRBJ2-7,ASSPGLVYEQY
once,TRBV5-1,TRBJ2-2,ASSLASGNTGELF
.,TRBV9,TRBJ2-1,ASSDPLAGNDDEQF
.,TRBV7-2,TRBJ1-3,ASLDRGLSGNTIY
.,TRBV30,TRBJ2-6,AWSLPVSSGANVLT
.,TRBV28,TRBJ1-1,ASSLGTGGSWTEAF